The 27 T cell receptor beta chains listed next were all sequenced from one sample in a study of beta chain features in type 1 diabetes. Investigators reverse transcribed all isolated RNA, so they sequenced expressed TCRB transcripts. Assay: immunoSEQ multiplex PCR; the TCRdb copy retains only in-frame clones and omits some. The data contain 350,000 or so clones, about 18% of them singletons. The source material was naive CD4+ T cells from blood. Every receptor here comes from a woman aged 18-35 years in good health.

This clone was recorded a few times. V gene TRBV30 combines with J gene TRBJ1-5; D uncertain. Germline CDR1 is GTSNPN and CDR2 is SVGIG (reference sequence). Trimming removed 2 bases from V and 4 bases from J, with 9 bases in between. CDR3 length equals 13 residues. The CDR3 protein is CAWSPSDNQPQHF. DNA for the CDR3: TGTGCCTGGAGTCCCTCAGATAATCAGCCCCAGCATTTT.

This clone was detected many times. J is TRBJ1-5 and V is TRBV23-1; unclear D gene. TRBV23-1 is an open reading frame whose function is uncertain. The CDR3 contains 13 residues. V lost 4 bases to trimming and J lost 11 bases, with 15 bases between them. CDR3 coding DNA: TGCGCCAGCAGTCTAGACCAGGAGGTGACCCAGCATTTT. Residues: CASSLDQEVTQHF.

As regards this clone: The junction and the germline gene differ at one end; a read error may be behind it. The chain combines TRBV6-6 with TRBJ2-5; 8 bases are a match to TRBD2. CDR1 is MNHNY and CDR2 is SVGAGI in the germline V gene (reference sequence). The CDR3 covers 11 residues. CDR3 in amino acids: CASSEGLGGNF. CDR3 coding DNA: TGTGCCAGCAGTGAGGGACTAGGAGGAAACTTC.

The genes are TRBV7-9 and TRBJ1-1; TRBD1 agrees at 9 bases. CDR3 length: 16 residues. V lost 5 bases, J lost 1 base, and 8 bases stayed unmatched. Germline lookup yields CDR1 SEHNR and CDR2 FQNEAQ (reference sequence). CDR3 in DNA: TGTGCCAGCAGCCCGGGACAGGGTGGCCGGAACACTGAAGCTTTCTTT. Its protein is CASSPGQGGRNTEAFF. Variable domain in full (rest from reference TRBV7-9 and TRBJ1-1): DTGVSQNPRHKITKRGQNVTFRCDPISEHNRLYWYRQTLGQGPEFLTYFQNEAQLEKSRLLSDRFSAERPKGSFSTLEIQRTEQGDSAMYLCASSPGQGGRNTEAFFGQGTRLTVV.

The chain links TRBV9 to TRBJ2-1; 8 bases match TRBD2. The germline CDR1 and CDR2 sequences are SGDLS and YYNGEE. This CDR3 contains 15 residues. Losses at the gene ends were 4 bases for V and 2 bases for J; bases not matched to a gene: 5. Here the CDR3 reads CASSISGGTYNEQFF. The CDR3 DNA is TGTGCCAGCAGCATCAGCGGGGGCACCTACAATGAGCAGTTCTTC.

A few counts support this clone. V is TRBV18 and J is TRBJ2-3; D may be TRBD2 (6 bases). The germline V gene encodes CDR1 KGHSH and CDR2 LQKENI. CDR3 length: 16 residues. Trimming stripped 4 bases from V and 1 base from J, with 15 bases between. This CDR3 is CASSLRRGGGTDTQYF. CDR3 DNA: TGTGCCAGCTCACTCCGACGGGGCGGGGGCACAGATACGCAGTATTTT.

The chain couples TRBV2 to TRBJ2-1, with a possible D match to TRBD2 (6 bases). Trimming stripped 6 bases from V and 9 bases from J, with 15 bases between. This CDR3 is 13 amino acids long. CDR1 SNHLY and CDR2 FYNNEI come from the germline V gene. The CDR3 nucleotides read TGTGCCAGCAGAGTAGACCTAGCGTCTGAGCAGTTCTTC. Protein sequence: CASRVDLASEQFF.

The V call is TRBV18, the J call TRBJ2-1, with 9 nucleotides matching TRBD1. The ends lost 5 bases at V and 7 bases at J; junction bases unmatched: 15. The CDR3 spans 17 residues. CDR1 and CDR2 from the germline V gene are KGHSH and LQKENI. The CDR3 coding sequence is TGTGCCAGCTCATCCAGTAGGACAGGGGAGGTCGAAAATGAGCAGTTCTTC. Translation gives CASSSSRTGEVENEQFF.

This chain connects TRBV5-6 to TRBJ2-3, with unresolved D. Germline V lookup: CDR1 SGHDT, CDR2 YYEEEE. The CDR3 contains 13 residues. The V end was cut by 4 bases, the J end by 5 bases, with 11 bases between. CDR3 sequence: CASSHPTGDTQYF. In nucleotides, the CDR3 is TGTGCCAGCAGCCACCCCACCGGAGATACGCAGTATTTT.

V usage is TRBV7-8 and J usage is TRBJ2-1; 11 nucleotides match TRBD2. Trimming at V came to 5 bases and at J to 7 bases, leaving 10 bases not matched to a gene. Germline CDR1 reads SGHVS; CDR2 reads FQNEAQ. CDR3 length: 16 residues. CDR3 sequence (DNA): TGTGCCAGCAGCCCGAGAAGGCTAGCGGGAGGAAATGAGCAGTTCTTC. Translated: CASSPRRLAGGNEQFF.

This clone was counted between two and nine times. The gene calls are TRBV6-5 and TRBJ2-1; the match to TRBD1 covers 9 bases. Germline V lookup: CDR1 MNHEY, CDR2 SVGAGI. The CDR3 covers 14 residues. After removal of 5 bases from V and 5 bases from J, the junction contained 4 bases not matched to a gene. CDR3 DNA: TGTGCCAGCAGTCCGCGACAGGGGGACAATGAGCAGTTCTTC. This sequence encodes CASSPRQGDNEQFF.

This clone was detected a few times. The chain carries TRBV30 and TRBJ2-7; D is perhaps TRBD1 (5 bases). Trimming took 0 bases from V and 7 from J, leaving 10 bases between them. CDR1 and CDR2 from the germline V gene are GTSNPN and SVGIG (reference sequence). This CDR3 spans 12 amino acids. CDR3 DNA sequence: TGTGCCTGGAGTGTAAACAGGTGGGAGCAGTACTTC. It specifies CAWSVNRWEQYF.

This clone was found a few times. The genes are TRBV7-2 and TRBJ1-1, with D unresolved. V lost 3 bases, J lost 0 bases, and 11 bases lay in between. The CDR3 has 15 amino acids. Germline CDR1 is SGHTA and CDR2 is FQGNSA. This chain's CDR3 is CASSFMSRLNTEAFF. In DNA, the CDR3 is TGTGCCAGCAGCTTTATGTCCAGGTTGAACACTGAAGCTTTCTTT.

This clone appeared a few times. The rearrangement links TRBV29-1 to TRBJ2-7; D is uncertain. The J call may be incorrect, as the DNA end agrees better with TRBJ2-5. The CDR3 spans 14 residues. In germline, CDR1 is SQVTM, CDR2 ANQGSEA. CDR3 sequence (DNA): TGCAGCGCCCAAACCTCTAAAGACGGAGAGACCCAGTACTTC. It translates to CSAQTSKDGETQYF.

This clone was recorded a few times. The chain carries TRBV29-1 and TRBJ2-7; a possible D gene is TRBD2 (5 bases). Germline loops: CDR1 SQVTM, CDR2 ANQGSEA. This CDR3 spans 12 amino acids. V lost 1 base and J 4 bases, leaving 8 bases between the germline ends. CDR3 sequence: CSVEGRGYEQYF. The CDR3 DNA is TGCAGCGTTGAAGGAAGAGGGTACGAGCAGTACTTC.

This clone has just a few counts. The DNA of the CDR3 is TGTGCCAGTAGTATAAAGTCGGACAGGGAGCAGTTCTTC. It yields the protein CASSIKSDREQFF. The chain is built from TRBV19 and TRBJ2-1, with TRBD1 identical over 7 bases. The CDR3 runs to 13 residues. J lost 10 bases, V lost 2 bases, and 5 bases had no gene match. Germline CDR1 reads LNHDA; CDR2 reads SQIVND (reference sequence).

This clone has only a few counts. This chain uses TRBV19 with TRBJ2-1; 8 bases are shared with TRBD2. The CDR3 spans 14 residues. Germline trimming cut 3 bases from V and 10 bases from J; bases unmatched to any gene: 8. Germline V gene sequence: CDR1 LNHDA, CDR2 SQIVND (reference sequence). CDR3 nucleotide sequence: TGTGCCAGTAGTATGGGGGCGGGGGGCGACGAGCAGTTCTTC. Translated: CASSMGAGGDEQFF.

V usage is TRBV6-5 and J usage is TRBJ1-2; 7 nucleotides line up with TRBD1. The germline CDR1 and CDR2 sequences are MNHEY and SVGAGI. The CDR3 has 16 residues. V dropped 2 bases and J dropped 6; count of bases not matched to a gene: 12. Written as DNA, the CDR3 is TGTGCCAGCAGTTACGGCTCAGCCCGGGACAGAGATGGCTACACCTTC. Translating gives CASSYGSARDRDGYTF.

This sequence joins TRBV5-1 and TRBJ2-5; D call uncertain. The germline V gene has CDR1 SGHRS and CDR2 YFSETQ. V lost 4 bases and J lost 2, with 15 bases in between. The CDR3 contains 15 residues. For the CDR3, the DNA is TGCGCCAGCAGCGATGGCAACATTCAACAAGAGACCCAGTACTTC. Protein: CASSDGNIQQETQYF.

This clone was detected a few times. The V gene is TRBV19, the J gene TRBJ1-3; D might be TRBD1 (6 bases). Trimming removed 7 bases at V and 2 bases at J, with 12 bases between. The CDR3 covers 14 residues. Germline loops: CDR1 LNHDA, CDR2 SQIVND (reference sequence). The CDR3 DNA reads TGTGCCAGTACCCCGGGGGGGCCTGGAAACACCATATATTTT. This sequence encodes CASTPGGPGNTIYF. Supplemented by reference TRBV19 and TRBJ1-3, the full variable domain reads DGGITQSPKYLFRKEGQNVTLSCEQNLNHDAMYWYRQDPGQGLRLIYYSQIVNDFQKGDIAEGYSVSREKKESFPLTVTSAQKNPTAFYLCASTPGGPGNTIYFGEGSWLTVV.

This clone has a handful of counts. The chain recombines TRBV6-5 with TRBJ2-5; 12 bases line up with TRBD1. J lost 4 bases, V lost 2 bases, and 2 bases had no gene match. This CDR3 spans 15 amino acids. The germline gives CDR1 MNHEY, CDR2 SVGAGI. The CDR3 reads CASSYGTGGRETQYF. In DNA form, the CDR3 reads TGTGCCAGCAGTTACGGGACAGGGGGCAGAGAGACCCAGTACTTC.

This clone came up once. The CDR3 bases are TGTGCCAGCAGCACCCAGGGGAACGAGCAGTACTTC. Protein product: CASSTQGNEQYF. The J gene is TRBJ2-7, the V gene TRBV9, with a tentative D call TRBD1 (6 bases). Germline V CDR1 and CDR2: SGDLS, YYNGEE. The V end was cut by 4 bases, the J end by 5 bases, with 10 bases between. The CDR3 sequence is 12 residues long. Drawing the rest from reference TRBV9 and TRBJ2-7, the complete variable domain is DSGVTQTPKHLITATGQRVTLRCSPRSGDLSVYWYQQSLDQGLQFLIQYYNGEERAKGNILERFSAQQFPDLHSELNLSSLELGDSALYFCASSTQGNEQYFGPGTRLTVT.

This clone was seen a few times. The rearrangement uses TRBV5-1 and TRBJ2-3, with 10 positions matching TRBD1. Looked up from germline, CDR1 is SGHRS and CDR2 is YFSETQ. V was clipped by 0 bases and J by 5 bases; unmatched bases: 6. This CDR3 has 16 residues. CDR3 coding DNA: TGCGCCAGCAGCTTGGGACAGGGGGCAAGGGAAGATACGCAGTATTTT. Amino acid sequence: CASSLGQGAREDTQYF.

This clone appeared a few times. This rearrangement joins TRBV21-1 to TRBJ1-1. TRBV21-1 is annotated as a pseudogene. The CDR3 has 13 amino acids. The CDR3 region is CASSAQRYTEAFF. The CDR3 nucleotides read TGTGCCAGCAGCGCCCAGAGGTACACTGAAGCTTTCTTT.

This clone has more than one count but fewer than ten. For the CDR3, the DNA is TGTGCCAGCAGCAAACCGGGACAGGGAAGTGAAAAACTGTTTTTT. Translated, it gives CASSKPGQGSEKLFF. This sequence joins TRBV7-9 and TRBJ1-4; 9 positions match TRBD1. Per germline, CDR1 SEHNR and CDR2 FQNEAQ (reference sequence). J was trimmed by 7 bases and V by 5 bases; bases with no gene match: 8. The CDR3 runs to 15 residues.

V gene TRBV29-1 combines with J gene TRBJ2-1; D is undetermined. Deletions cut 3 bases from V and 7 bases from J, with 10 bases between. Germline CDR1 is SQVTM and CDR2 is ANQGSEA. This CDR3 spans 12 amino acids. The CDR3 protein is CSVDDFINEQFF. The CDR3 bases are TGCAGCGTTGATGACTTCATTAATGAGCAGTTCTTC.

This clone has more than one count but fewer than ten. V is TRBV7-3 and J is TRBJ1-2; a possible D gene is TRBD1 (6 bases). The CDR3 spans 14 residues. V lost 1 base to trimming and J lost 8 bases, with 14 bases between them. Germline V gene lookup returns CDR1 SGHTA and CDR2 FQGTGA. The CDR3 DNA follows: TGTGCCAGCAGCTTAAGTTCAGGGGCGGAAGGCTACACCTTC. Translation gives CASSLSSGAEGYTF.